Included here is one TCR beta chain sequence, with context. Antigen unknown. Clones were sequenced by immunoSEQ multiplex PCR, and TCRdb holds only the in-frame ones, with some missing. The sample lists 2,500,000 or so clones; roughly 92% were seen once. With 4 bases removed from V and 6 bases from J, the gap between germline ends came to 16 bases. This CDR3 is 14 amino acids long. Germline CDR1 SGHTA, CDR2 FQGNSA. This sample was included in a study of shared clonotypes between healthy human individuals. Study overall: CD4 naive and memory got three plates each, CD8 naive two, CD8 memory one. Findings and caveats of the study: What limited the represented genetic and exposure-history diversity was the small number of donors.

The clonotype originates from a man aged 18 to 29 in good health. Some clones in this sample may be carry-over from other donors' samples. The rearrangement uses TRBV7-2 and TRBJ2-7; D might be TRBD1 (5 bases). Source material: naive CD4+ T cells from PBMCs. Subset of the sample: CD45RA+ positively selected. The CDR3 loop reads CASSSDRGISEQYF. CDR3 nucleotides: TGTGCCAGCAGCTCCGATAGGGGAATCTCCGAGCAGTACTTC.